Presented here are 3 T cell receptor beta chains from one specimen sequenced in a study of T cell repertoires in cytomegalovirus infection. TCRdb ran MiXCR on the reads and lists one entry per CDR3 protein. The sample lists around 450,000 distinct CDR3 sequences; 11% were seen once. Sequenced input: PBMCs. The receptors here all came from a human donor in good health (CMV status not recorded). Some clones in this sample may be carry-over from other donors' samples.

This clonotype was counted ten times or more. The V call is TRBV11-2, the J call TRBJ2-1; D is possibly TRBD1 (5 bases). The V end was cut by 3 bases, the J end by 6 bases, with 9 bases between. The CDR3 is 13 residues long. Germline V gene data show CDR1 as SGHAT and CDR2 as FQNNGV. CDR3 in amino acids: CASSFGAGNEQFF. The CDR3 DNA reads TGTGCCAGCAGCTTTGGGGCCGGCAATGAGCAGTTCTTC.

This clonotype was counted between two and nine times. The chain is built from TRBV18 and TRBJ2-1, with 10 nucleotides matching TRBD2. CDR3 size: 17 residues. CDR1 is KGHSH and CDR2 is LQKENI in the germline V gene. V was clipped by 3 bases and J by 3 bases; unmatched bases: 8. The CDR3 region has the DNA TGTGCCAGCTCACCGTGGATACTAGCGGGAAACTACAATGAGCAGTTCTTC. It codes for CASSPWILAGNYNEQFF.

This clonotype was found a few times. The CDR3 DNA is TGTGCCAGTAGTATTCCCATAAGCGGGAGGGCCCCCTACAATGAGCAGTTCTTC. This codes for CASSIPISGRAPYNEQFF. The chain joins TRBV19 to TRBJ2-1; 10 bases line up with TRBD2. The CDR3 runs to 18 residues. Germline V gene sequence: CDR1 LNHDA, CDR2 SQIVND (reference sequence). Unmatched junction bases numbered 10, after V lost 3 bases and J lost 2 bases.